Shown below are 23 T cell receptor beta chains from a single sample sequenced in a study of tumor-infiltrating lymphocytes in primary liver carcinoma. With a constant-region primer, TCR beta cDNA was made from 400 to 550 ng of total RNA. Construction of TCR beta libraries relied on three successive nested multiplex PCR rounds employing slightly modified ARM-PCR. A C-beta reverse primer and TRBV1-TRBV30 forward primers served in each of the first two PCR rounds, at about 10 cycles apiece. TCRdb reprocessed the multiplex PCR reads with MiXCR, giving one entry per CDR3 protein. The sample has roughly 180,000 distinct CDR3 sequences, over 45% seen once; the top ten hold 72%. Germline DNA was extracted alongside blood RNA, which was obtained from unsorted whole blood. Material for sequencing was peripheral blood. Source of these receptors: a man in his forties or fifties with primary liver carcinoma and hepatitis B virus infection.

This clonotype was counted between two and nine times. V and J are TRBV7-9 and TRBJ2-7; TRBD1 matches 11 bases. V gave up 3 bases and J gave up 3 bases; unmatched junction bases: 1. The germline V gene has CDR1 SEHNR and CDR2 FQNEAQ (reference sequence). The CDR3 consists of 14 residues. CDR3 DNA: TGTGCCAGCAGCTTCGGGACAGGGGGCTACGAGCAGTACTTC. It is translated as CASSFGTGGYEQYF. Full variable domain (missing parts from reference TRBV7-9 and TRBJ2-7): DTGVSQNPRHKITKRGQNVTFRCDPISEHNRLYWYRQTLGQGPEFLTYFQNEAQLEKSRLLSDRFSAERPKGSFSTLEIQRTEQGDSAMYLCASSFGTGGYEQYFGPGTRLTVT.

As concerns this clonotype: One end of the junction does not line up with germline, which may come from a read error. This chain connects TRBV6-5 to TRBJ2-1; D is uncertain. The CDR3 has 14 amino acids. The germline CDR1 and CDR2 sequences are MNHEY and SVGAGI. The CDR3 reads CACSYSGGRSEQFF. DNA for the CDR3: TGTGCCTGCAGTTACTCTGGCGGACGCAGTGAGCAGTTCTTC.

A single count supports this clonotype. The junction and the germline gene differ at one end; a read error may be behind it. The rearrangement joins TRBV6-1 to TRBJ2-2; no clear D. The CDR3 runs to 13 residues. Germline V lookup: CDR1 MNHNS, CDR2 SASEGT. The CDR3 here is CVSSPSNTGELFF. CDR3 coding DNA: TGTGTCAGCAGCCCCAGTAACACCGGGGAGCTGTTTTTT.

This clonotype was seen repeatedly, ten times or more. The chain carries TRBV11-1 and TRBJ2-7; no reliable D call. The CDR3 is 14 amino acids. V was shortened by 2 bases and J by 3 bases, with 11 bases between the two germline ends. In germline, CDR1 is SGHAT, CDR2 FQDESV (reference sequence). DNA for the CDR3: TGTGCCAGCAGCTTATCTGGGAACAACTACGAGCAGTACTTC. Residues: CASSLSGNNYEQYF.

Many counts were recorded for this clonotype. CDR3: CASSLGGGADTQYF. The CDR3, as DNA: TGTGCCAGCAGCTTAGGGGGCGGCGCAGATACGCAGTATTTT. The V call is TRBV11-2, the J call TRBJ2-3, with D possibly TRBD1 on 5 matching bases. Germline CDR1 reads SGHAT; CDR2 reads FQNNGV. The CDR3 runs 14 residues. V lost 1 base and J lost 4, with 9 bases in between.

The rearrangement links TRBV30 to TRBJ1-3; no clear D gene. This CDR3 has 14 residues. Trimming removed 0 bases at V and 4 bases at J, with 10 bases between. Per the germline V gene, CDR1 is GTSNPN and CDR2 is SVGIG (reference sequence). Written as DNA, the CDR3 is TGTGCCTGGAGTGTACGAGGGATAGGAAACACCATATATTTT. Its translation is CAWSVRGIGNTIYF.

The chain combines TRBV2 with TRBJ1-6; no reliable D call. Germline V gene sequence: CDR1 SNHLY, CDR2 FYNNEI. CDR3 length: 13 amino acids. Deletions cut 7 bases from V and 9 bases from J, with 13 bases between. CDR3 region: CASTRIPGSPLHF. The CDR3 DNA follows: TGTGCCAGCACCAGGATTCCTGGTTCACCCCTCCACTTT.

With regard to this clonotype: A clone one base away is much larger, so this may be a read error. The chain employs TRBV4-1 and TRBJ1-1; possible D gene TRBD1, 5 bases. CDR3 length: 15 residues. Germline CDR1 is MGHRA and CDR2 is YSYEKL. The V end was cut by 2 bases, the J end by 5 bases, with 15 bases between. CDR3 sequence (DNA): TGCGCCAGCAGCCAACGTTGGGGGGGAAATACTGAAGCTTTCTTT. It codes for CASSQRWGGNTEAFF.

As concerns this clonotype: Being one base from a much bigger clone, this may be a read error. The rearrangement links TRBV29-1 to TRBJ1-4; 8 bases align to TRBD1. The CDR3 runs 12 residues. Per the germline V gene, CDR1 is SQVTM and CDR2 is ANQGSEA. The CDR3 coding sequence is TGCATCGTTGAGACAGGGGACGAAAAACTGTTTTTT. Encoded protein: CIVETGDEKLFF.

The chain carries TRBV6-1 and TRBJ1-6, with 10 bases aligning to TRBD1. The V gene end was trimmed by 5 bases and the J gene end by 9 bases; junction bases not matched to a gene: 10. CDR1 and CDR2 (germline): MNHNS, SASEGT. CDR3 length: 16 amino acids. In nucleotides, the CDR3 is TGTGCCAGCAGTAATTTAGCGGGACAGGGGTTTTCACCCCTCCACTTT. It yields the protein CASSNLAGQGFSPLHF.

The V gene is TRBV29-1, the J gene TRBJ2-2; 7 positions match TRBD1. Germline CDR1 SQVTM, CDR2 ANQGSEA. Trimming took 7 bases from V and 7 from J; bases not matched to a gene: 6. The CDR3 covers 12 residues. CDR3 coding DNA: TGCAGCGCAGACAGGGTTGACGGGGAGCTGTTTTTT. Amino acids: CSADRVDGELFF.

To note about this clonotype: Given a much more abundant clone one base away, this may be a read error. The chain links TRBV6-5 to TRBJ2-7; 7 nucleotides agree with TRBD2. The V gene's germline CDR1 is MNHEY and CDR2 SVGAGI. The length of the CDR3 is 14 residues. Trimming removed 6 bases from V and 4 bases from J; junction bases left unmatched: 9. The CDR3 nucleotides read TGTGCCAGCAGCCCTTTCGGGACTATTTACGAGCAGTACTTC. Its translation: CASSPFGTIYEQYF.

A remark on this clonotype: One end of the junction does not line up with germline, which may come from a read error. The chain couples TRBV5-4 to TRBJ1-2; tentative D call: TRBD1 (6 bases). Germline loops: CDR1 SGHNT, CDR2 YYREEE (reference sequence). This CDR3 region has 15 residues. CDR3 in amino acids: CASSLQGTANYGHTF. CDR3 coding DNA: TGTGCCAGCAGCTTGCAGGGGACCGCTAACTATGGCCACACCTTC.

This clonotype was seen a few times. The chain joins TRBV29-1 to TRBJ2-2, with 9 nucleotides matching TRBD2. Germline V lookup: CDR1 SQVTM, CDR2 ANQGSEA. Trimming took 4 bases from V and 3 from J; bases not matched to a gene: 6. This CDR3 is 15 amino acids long. CDR3: CSVGREGTDTGELFF. The CDR3, as DNA: TGCAGCGTTGGGCGGGAGGGGACAGACACCGGGGAGCTGTTTTTT.

Many counts were recorded for this clonotype. This chain joins TRBV4-1 and TRBJ1-6, with 7 nucleotides matching TRBD1. CDR3 length equals 17 residues. The V gene's germline CDR1 is MGHRA and CDR2 YSYEKL. After removal of 4 bases from V and 4 bases from J, the junction contained 10 bases not matched to a gene. This chain's CDR3 is CASSRSSGQTYNSPLHF. Here the CDR3 DNA reads TGCGCCAGCAGCCGAAGTTCGGGACAGACTTATAATTCACCCCTCCACTTT.

The genes are TRBV6-5 and TRBJ2-1; possibly TRBD2 for D (5 bases). CDR1 MNHEY and CDR2 SVGAGI come from the germline V gene. The CDR3 runs to 14 residues. The ends were cut back, 5 bases at V and 7 bases at J, with 15 bases in the middle. Written as DNA, the CDR3 is TGTGCCAGCAGTCCCGGGATAGGGAGAAATGAGCAGTTCTTC. Translated: CASSPGIGRNEQFF.

The sample holds a few counts of this clonotype. CDR3 sequence (DNA): TGTGCCAGCTCCCCGGGAGGCAGTTACTACAATGAGCAGTTCTTC. Protein product: CASSPGGSYYNEQFF. The gene calls are TRBV18 and TRBJ2-1; 7 bases map to TRBD2. There are 15 residues in the CDR3. V was clipped by 6 bases and J by 3 bases; unmatched bases: 8. Germline V CDR1 and CDR2: KGHSH, LQKENI.

The CDR3 sequence: CASSEASKGQETQYF. DNA of the CDR3: TGTGCCAGCAGTGAAGCGAGTAAAGGACAAGAGACCCAGTACTTC. The chain has TRBV6-1 and TRBJ2-5; D not resolved. V was trimmed by 0 bases and J by 2 bases, leaving 10 bases between them. The CDR3 is made up of 15 amino acids. The germline V gene has CDR1 MNHNS and CDR2 SASEGT.

Notes on this clonotype: This may stem from a read error, because a much larger clone lies one nucleotide away. V usage is TRBV6-1 and J usage is TRBJ2-7; the D gene is possibly TRBD2 (6 bases). V gave up 10 bases and J gave up 1 base, with 20 bases separating them. The CDR3 loop spans 15 amino acids. Germline V gene data show CDR1 as MNHNS and CDR2 as SASEGT. The CDR3 DNA reads as TGTGCCACCCAAAACCGGGACGGGGGTTCCTACGAGCAGTACTTC. Translated: CATQNRDGGSYEQYF.

With regard to this clonotype: One end of the junction does not line up with germline, which may come from a read error. The chain is built from TRBV11-2 and TRBJ1-1; 8 bases are shared with TRBD1. The CDR3 covers 13 residues. CDR1 is SGHAT, CDR2 FQNNGV, per germline. CDR3 in DNA: TGTGCTAGCAGCGCCGACAGGGGCGACCAAGTTTTCTTT. Its protein is CASSADRGDQVFF. Based on the CDR3 plus reference TRBV11-2 and TRBJ1-1, the full variable domain is EAGVAQSPRYKIIEKRQSVAFWCNPISGHATLYWYQQILGQGPKLLIQFQNNGVVDDSQLPKDRFSAERLKGVDSTLKIQPAKLEDSAVYLCASSADRGDQVFFGQGTRLTVV.

The J gene is TRBJ1-5, the V gene TRBV6-1; no clear D gene. The CDR3 runs 14 residues. The germline V gene encodes CDR1 MNHNS and CDR2 SASEGT. V was clipped by 4 bases and J by 8 bases, with 15 bases between them. This chain's CDR3 is CASSGPEYGEPQHF. In nucleotides, the CDR3 is TGTGCCAGCAGTGGACCGGAGTATGGAGAGCCCCAGCATTTT.

This clonotype was found once. This chain uses TRBV6-5 with TRBJ1-2, with D possibly TRBD1 on 5 matching bases. Germline loops: CDR1 MNHEY, CDR2 SVGAGI. This CDR3 spans 13 amino acids. The V gene lost 6 bases and the J gene lost 8 bases, with 16 bases spanning the gap. The DNA of the CDR3 is TGTGCCAGCAGCCACGACGGGGGAAGGGGCTACACCTTC. Protein: CASSHDGGRGYTF.

Concerning this clonotype itself: Given a much more abundant clone one base away, this may be a read error. The chain joins TRBV29-1 to TRBJ2-4; D not certain. The CDR3 loop spans 13 amino acids. Per germline, CDR1 SQVTM and CDR2 ANQGSEA. V lost 2 bases, J lost 1 base, and 6 bases lay in between. As DNA, the CDR3 is TGCAGCGTTGAACACGTGGCCAAAAACATTCAGTACTTC. This encodes CSVEHVAKNIQYF.